This T cell receptor (beta chain) was documented in a study of blood T cell repertoires in COVID-19. As for the study in general: Sample material is recorded as cDNA or gDNA derived from T cells, B-cell-depleted T cells, or PBMCs.

In the study's own analysis: Cell counts per sample came from amplifying reference gene primers. Some clones are missing from TCRdb's copy, which holds only in-frame ones; the method was immunoSEQ multiplex PCR. Clone size and the V and J calls come from that table; the DNA yielded D and trimming. The profile shows about 230,000 clones, around 84% of them singletons. The V gene's germline CDR1 is SGHNT and CDR2 YYREEE (reference sequence). The CDR3 runs to 14 residues. The V segment lost 2 bases and the J segment 6 bases; nucleotides outside the gene matches: 6. The source material was peripheral blood. The V call is TRBV5-4, the J call TRBJ2-5; 8 bases align to TRBD2. The sequence was collected from a man aged 35-49 years who had recovered from COVID-19. The CDR3 sequence: CASSFGSGTQTQYF. The CDR3 DNA is TGTGCCAGCAGCTTTGGTAGCGGGACACAGACCCAGTACTTC.